The 9 T cell receptor beta chains below all came from one sample that was sequenced in a study of beta chain features in type 1 diabetes. The entirety of the isolated RNA underwent reverse transcription, so expressed TCRB transcripts were sequenced. Measured with immunoSEQ multiplex PCR; TCRdb has only the in-frame clones, and not every one. The repertoire consists of about 340,000 clones, with around 8% occurring once and the leading ten covering less than 0.5%. What was sequenced was central memory CD4+ T cells from blood. These receptor sequences come from a woman aged 18 to 35 in good health.

This clone appeared a few times. This chain connects TRBV9 to TRBJ1-1; D possibly corresponds to TRBD1 (6 bases). The CDR3 is 15 residues long. The V gene lost 4 bases and the J gene lost 1 base, with 14 bases spanning the gap. In germline, CDR1 is SGDLS, CDR2 YYNGEE. CDR3 nucleotide sequence: TGTGCCAGCAGCCCCCCCCCGGGGGCGAACACTGAAGCTTTCTTT. It encodes CASSPPPGANTEAFF.

This chain joins TRBV4-3 and TRBJ2-5; possible D gene TRBD2, 5 bases. From germline, CDR1 is LGHNA and CDR2 YSLEER. This CDR3 comprises 15 residues. Trimming shortened V by 1 base and J by 4 bases, and 13 bases separated the two germline ends. The CDR3 here is CASSQGYTRRETQYF. The CDR3 nucleotides are TGCGCCAGCAGCCAAGGGTACACTAGGAGAGAGACCCAGTACTTC.

This clone has a handful of counts. Other DNA sequences in the sample encode the same CDR3. The rearrangement links TRBV12-5 to TRBJ2-2; D ambiguous. CDR3 length: 14 residues. CDR1 is LGHNT, CDR2 FRNRAP, per germline. V shed 2 bases and J shed 0 bases, with 4 bases lying between them. CDR3: CASGLSPNTGELFF. Here the CDR3 DNA reads TGTGCTAGTGGTTTGTCCCCGAACACCGGGGAGCTGTTTTTT. Full variable domain (missing parts from reference TRBV12-5 and TRBJ2-2): DARVTQTPRHKVTEMGQEVTMRCQPILGHNTVFWYRQTMMQGLELLAYFRNRAPLDDSGMPKDRFSAEMPDATLATLKIQPSEPRDSAVYFCASGLSPNTGELFFGEGSRLTVL.

This chain joins TRBV6-5 and TRBJ1-4; tentative D call: TRBD1 (5 bases). Trimming removed 0 bases at V and 8 bases at J, with 16 bases between. Germline assignment: CDR1 MNHEY and CDR2 SVGAGI. This CDR3 is 16 amino acids long. CDR3 amino acids: CASSYSPYTGAEKLFF. The CDR3 region has the DNA TGTGCCAGCAGTTACTCGCCCTATACAGGAGCCGAAAAACTGTTTTTT.

This clone was seen a few times. This CDR3 is CASSIQLVSGANVLTF. The CDR3 coding sequence is TGTGCCAGTAGTATTCAGCTAGTCTCTGGGGCCAACGTCCTGACTTTC. The chain links TRBV19 to TRBJ2-6; unclear D gene. The CDR3 loop spans 16 amino acids. V was shortened by 3 bases and J by 0 bases, with 9 bases between the two germline ends. The V gene's germline CDR1 is LNHDA and CDR2 SQIVND (reference sequence).

This clone has a handful of counts. A read error may explain this, as a much larger clone is one base away. Additional DNA sequences in this sample encode the identical CDR3. This chain uses TRBV5-4 with TRBJ1-5, with D perhaps matching TRBD1 (5 bases). Trimming took off 4 bases at V and 1 base at J, with 12 bases between the two ends. The CDR3 has 15 residues. Germline V gene lookup returns CDR1 SGHNT and CDR2 YYREEE (reference sequence). Here the CDR3 DNA reads TGTGCCAGCAGCCAAGACTCAGGGAGCAATCAGCCCCAGCATTTT. Its protein is CASSQDSGSNQPQHF.

This clone has only a few counts. The chain employs TRBV7-2 and TRBJ2-4, with D perhaps TRBD1 (6 bases). Trimming removed 0 bases from V and 6 bases from J, with 15 bases in between. This CDR3 comprises 16 residues. Germline V lookup: CDR1 SGHTA, CDR2 FQGNSA. The chain's CDR3 is CASSLAFQGLRNIQYF. The CDR3 DNA follows: TGTGCCAGCAGCTTAGCATTTCAGGGGTTGAGAAACATTCAGTACTTC. The full variable domain, in which reference TRBV7-2 and TRBJ2-4 provide the parts outside the CDR3, is GAGVSQSPSNKVTEKGKDVELRCDPISGHTALYWYRQSLGQGLEFLIYFQGNSAPDKSGLPSDRFSAERTGGSVSTLTIQRTQQEDSAVYLCASSLAFQGLRNIQYFGAGTRLSVL.

A few counts support this clone. Other DNA sequences in the sample encode the same CDR3. Here the CDR3 DNA reads TGCGCCAGCAGCTTGGGACAGTCCTACAATGAGCAGTTCTTC. Its translation is CASSLGQSYNEQFF. J is TRBJ2-1 and V is TRBV5-1, with D maybe TRBD1 (5 bases). Deletions cut 0 bases from V and 1 base from J, with 5 bases between. Germline CDR1 and CDR2: SGHRS and YFSETQ. The CDR3 loop spans 14 amino acids.

This clone has at least ten counts. This rearrangement joins TRBV28 to TRBJ1-5, with D possibly TRBD1 on 5 matching bases. The CDR3 covers 16 residues. Trimming cost V 5 bases and J 2 bases, with 16 bases left between them. Germline CDR1 MDHEN, CDR2 SYDVKM. Here the CDR3 reads CASSRDGRWGNQPQHF. The CDR3 coding sequence is TGTGCCAGCAGTCGGGACGGACGGTGGGGCAATCAGCCCCAGCATTTT.